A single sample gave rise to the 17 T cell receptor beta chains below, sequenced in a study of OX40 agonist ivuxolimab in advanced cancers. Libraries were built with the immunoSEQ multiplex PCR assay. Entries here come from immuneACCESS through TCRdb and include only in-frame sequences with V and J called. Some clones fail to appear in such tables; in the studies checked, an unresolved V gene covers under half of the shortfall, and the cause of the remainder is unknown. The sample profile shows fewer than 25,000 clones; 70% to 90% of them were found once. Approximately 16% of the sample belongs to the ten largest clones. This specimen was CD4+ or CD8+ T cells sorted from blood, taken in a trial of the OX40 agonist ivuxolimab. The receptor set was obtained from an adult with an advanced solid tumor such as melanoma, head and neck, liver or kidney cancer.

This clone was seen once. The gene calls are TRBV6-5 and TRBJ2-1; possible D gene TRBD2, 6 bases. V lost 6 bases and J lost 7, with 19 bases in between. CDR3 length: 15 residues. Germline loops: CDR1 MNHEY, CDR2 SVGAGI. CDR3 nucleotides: TGTGCCAGCAGGCCCCTAGCGTCGTGGCCGAATGAGCAGTTCTTC. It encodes CASRPLASWPNEQFF.

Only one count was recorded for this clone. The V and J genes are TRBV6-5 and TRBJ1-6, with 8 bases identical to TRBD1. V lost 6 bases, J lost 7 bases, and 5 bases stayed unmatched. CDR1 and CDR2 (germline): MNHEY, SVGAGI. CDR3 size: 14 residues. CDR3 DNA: TGTGCCAGCAGAAAGACAGGGGTAAATTCACCCCTCCACTTT. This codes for CASRKTGVNSPLHF.

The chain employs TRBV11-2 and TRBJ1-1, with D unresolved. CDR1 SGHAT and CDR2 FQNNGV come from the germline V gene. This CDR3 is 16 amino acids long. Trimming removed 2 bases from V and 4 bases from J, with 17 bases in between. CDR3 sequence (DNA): TGTGCCAGCAGCTTAAAGTGGGGTAAGGTGGTCACTGAAGCTTTCTTT. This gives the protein CASSLKWGKVVTEAFF. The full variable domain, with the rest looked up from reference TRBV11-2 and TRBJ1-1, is EAGVAQSPRYKIIEKRQSVAFWCNPISGHATLYWYQQILGQGPKLLIQFQNNGVVDDSQLPKDRFSAERLKGVDSTLKIQPAKLEDSAVYLCASSLKWGKVVTEAFFGQGTRLTVV.

This CDR3 reads CASQESRGGIRAQYF. The CDR3 nucleotides are TGTGCCAGTCAGGAGTCCAGGGGGGGGATTCGGGCGCAGTATTTT. The chain links TRBV11-3 to TRBJ2-3, with D perhaps matching TRBD1 or TRBD2 (7 bases each). There are 15 residues in the CDR3. V was trimmed by 9 bases and J by 10 bases, leaving 26 bases between them. The V gene's germline CDR1 is SGHNT and CDR2 YENEEA.

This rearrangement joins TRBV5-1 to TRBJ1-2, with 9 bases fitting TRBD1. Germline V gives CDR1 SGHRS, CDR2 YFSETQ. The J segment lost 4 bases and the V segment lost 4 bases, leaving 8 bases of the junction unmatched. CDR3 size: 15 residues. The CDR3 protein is CASSRDREPTYGYTF. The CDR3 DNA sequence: TGCGCCAGCAGCCGGGACAGGGAACCTACCTATGGCTACACCTTC. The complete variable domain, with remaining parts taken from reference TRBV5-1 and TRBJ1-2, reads KAGVTQTPRYLIKTRGQQVTLSCSPISGHRSVSWYQQTPGQGLQFLFEYFSETQRNKGNFPGRFSGRQFSNSRSEMNVSTLELGDSALYLCASSRDREPTYGYTFGSGTRLTVV.

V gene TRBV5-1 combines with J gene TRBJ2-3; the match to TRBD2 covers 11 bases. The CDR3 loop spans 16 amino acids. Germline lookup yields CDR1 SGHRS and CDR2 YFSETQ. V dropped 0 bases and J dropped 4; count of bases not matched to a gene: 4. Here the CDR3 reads CASSLGLAGRSDTQYF. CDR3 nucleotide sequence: TGCGCCAGCAGCTTGGGACTAGCGGGACGCTCAGATACGCAGTATTTT.

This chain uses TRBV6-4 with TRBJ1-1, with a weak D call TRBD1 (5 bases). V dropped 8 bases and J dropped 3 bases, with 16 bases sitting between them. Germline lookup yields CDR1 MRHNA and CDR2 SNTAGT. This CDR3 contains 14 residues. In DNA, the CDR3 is TGTGCCAGCTGGAGGGGCGGCGGTGACACTGAAGCTTTCTTT. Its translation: CASWRGGGDTEAFF.

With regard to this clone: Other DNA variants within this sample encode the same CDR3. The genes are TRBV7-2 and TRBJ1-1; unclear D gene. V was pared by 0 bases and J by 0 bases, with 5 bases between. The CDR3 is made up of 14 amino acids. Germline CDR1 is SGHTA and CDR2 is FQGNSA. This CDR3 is CASSLAGVNTEAFF. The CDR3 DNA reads TGTGCCAGCAGCTTAGCTGGGGTGAACACTGAAGCTTTCTTT.

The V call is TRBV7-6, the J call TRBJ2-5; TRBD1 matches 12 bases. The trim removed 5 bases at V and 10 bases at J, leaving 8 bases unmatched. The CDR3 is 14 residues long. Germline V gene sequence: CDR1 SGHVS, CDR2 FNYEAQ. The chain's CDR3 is CASSPGTGGLSQYF. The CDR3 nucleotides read TGTGCCAGCAGCCCCGGGACAGGGGGCCTCAGCCAGTACTTC.

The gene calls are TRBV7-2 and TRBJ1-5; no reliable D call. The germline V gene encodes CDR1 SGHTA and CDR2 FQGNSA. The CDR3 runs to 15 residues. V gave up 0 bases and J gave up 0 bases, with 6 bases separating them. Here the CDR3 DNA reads TGTGCCAGCAGCTTAGCGCTGTCTAGCAATCAGCCCCAGCATTTT. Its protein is CASSLALSSNQPQHF.

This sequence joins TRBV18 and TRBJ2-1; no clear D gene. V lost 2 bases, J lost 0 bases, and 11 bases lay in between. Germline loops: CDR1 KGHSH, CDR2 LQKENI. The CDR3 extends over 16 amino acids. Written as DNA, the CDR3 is TGTGCCAGCTCACCAGGCAGTTCGCGCTCCTACAATGAGCAGTTCTTC. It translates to CASSPGSSRSYNEQFF.

The CDR3 nucleotides are TGTGCCAGCAGCAGGGCTTGGGGGGAGACCCAGTACTTC. Translating it yields CASSRAWGETQYF. V and J are TRBV6-6 and TRBJ2-5; the D call may be TRBD1 or TRBD2 (5 bases each). V was cut by 6 bases and J by 5 bases, with 13 bases left in between. Germline V gene sequence: CDR1 MNHNY, CDR2 SVGAGI (reference sequence). The CDR3 has 13 amino acids.

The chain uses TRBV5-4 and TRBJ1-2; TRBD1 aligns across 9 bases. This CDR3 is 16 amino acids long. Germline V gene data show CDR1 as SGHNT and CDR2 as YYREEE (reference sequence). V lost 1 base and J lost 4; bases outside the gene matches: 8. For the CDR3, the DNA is TGTGCCAGCAGCTTGAGGTCGGGACAGGGAGTCTATGGCTACACCTTC. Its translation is CASSLRSGQGVYGYTF.

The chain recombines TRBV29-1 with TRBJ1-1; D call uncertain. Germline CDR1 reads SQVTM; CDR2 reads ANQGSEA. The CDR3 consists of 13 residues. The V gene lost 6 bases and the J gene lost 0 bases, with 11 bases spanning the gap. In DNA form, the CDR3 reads TGCAGCGTGGCGGAGAGCATGAACACTGAAGCTTTCTTT. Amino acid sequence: CSVAESMNTEAFF.

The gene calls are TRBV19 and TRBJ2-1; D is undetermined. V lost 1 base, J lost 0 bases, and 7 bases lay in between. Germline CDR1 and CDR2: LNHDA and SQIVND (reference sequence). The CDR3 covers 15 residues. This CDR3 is CASSIGTSSYNEQFF. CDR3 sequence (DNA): TGTGCCAGTAGTATAGGCACCAGCTCCTACAATGAGCAGTTCTTC.

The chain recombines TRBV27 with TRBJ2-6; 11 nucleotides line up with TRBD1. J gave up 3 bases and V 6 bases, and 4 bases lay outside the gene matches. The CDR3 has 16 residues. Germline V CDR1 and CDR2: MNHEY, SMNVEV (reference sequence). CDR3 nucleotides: TGTGCCAGCAGCCCGGGACAGGGGGATGGGGCCAACGTCCTGACTTTC. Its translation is CASSPGQGDGANVLTF.

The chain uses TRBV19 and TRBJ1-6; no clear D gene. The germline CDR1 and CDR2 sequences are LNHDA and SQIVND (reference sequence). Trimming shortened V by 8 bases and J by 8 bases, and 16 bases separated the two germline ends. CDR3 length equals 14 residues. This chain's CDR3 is CASGVGPLDSPLHF. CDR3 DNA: TGTGCCAGTGGGGTAGGTCCCCTCGATTCACCCCTCCACTTT.